Presented here are 5 T cell receptor beta chains from one specimen sequenced in a study of blood T cell repertoires in COVID-19. The assay was immunoSEQ multiplex PCR, and TCRdb's table has in-frame clones only and misses some. Of under 300,000 clones in the sample, about 88% are singletons; the top ten hold about 1.6%. Sequenced input: PBMCs or T cells enriched from blood (not recorded which). Every receptor here comes from a woman in her 50s who had recovered from COVID-19.

The V call is TRBV5-4, the J call TRBJ2-7, with D uncertain. The CDR3 has 15 residues. V dropped 3 bases and J dropped 0 bases, with 13 bases sitting between them. Germline assignment: CDR1 SGHNT and CDR2 YYREEE (reference sequence). CDR3 nucleotide sequence: TGTGCCAGCAGCTCCATCGGGTTCAGCTCCTACGAGCAGTACTTC. This gives the protein CASSSIGFSSYEQYF.

This clone was seen only once. The chain links TRBV25-1 to TRBJ1-1; 9 bases are a match to TRBD1. V lost 4 bases, J lost 5 bases, and 8 bases stayed unmatched. The CDR3 is made up of 15 amino acids. The germline V gene has CDR1 MGHDK and CDR2 SYGVNS. CDR3 protein: CASSAYRGRETEAFF. The CDR3 DNA reads as TGTGCCAGCAGTGCATACAGGGGGCGCGAAACTGAAGCTTTCTTT.

The gene calls are TRBV30 and TRBJ1-2; D not certain. Germline loops: CDR1 GTSNPN, CDR2 SVGIG (reference sequence). This CDR3 contains 16 residues. Trimming removed 4 bases at V and 4 bases at J, with 22 bases between. The CDR3 bases are TGTGCCTGGACCGAATGGGCCAGGCGTCATGGCTATGGCTACACCTTC. As protein: CAWTEWARRHGYGYTF.

This clone showed up just once. Written as DNA, the CDR3 is TGTGCCTGGAACACTCAGGTTGGCAATCAGCCCCAGCATTTT. Translation: CAWNTQVGNQPQHF. This chain links TRBV30 with TRBJ1-5; D ambiguous. Germline CDR1 and CDR2: GTSNPN and SVGIG (reference sequence). V was pared by 4 bases and J by 2 bases, with 12 bases between. This CDR3 has 14 residues.

In this sample, this clone turned up once. The chain couples TRBV19 to TRBJ1-1; TRBD1 matches at 8 bases. This CDR3 region has 15 residues. V lost 6 bases and J lost 3; bases outside the gene matches: 9. The germline V gene has CDR1 LNHDA and CDR2 SQIVND (reference sequence). CDR3 sequence reads: CASRYSGTGHTEAFF. The CDR3 DNA sequence: TGTGCCAGTAGATACTCCGGGACAGGCCACACTGAAGCTTTCTTT. The whole variable domain, filled in from reference TRBV19 and TRBJ1-1, reads DGGITQSPKYLFRKEGQNVTLSCEQNLNHDAMYWYRQDPGQGLRLIYYSQIVNDFQKGDIAEGYSVSREKKESFPLTVTSAQKNPTAFYLCASRYSGTGHTEAFFGQGTRLTVV.